The present T cell receptor (beta chain) was sequenced within a study of blood T cells in healthy people across ages. Study details: About one barcoded beta molecule per two T cells came from capture by template switching. Points from the study as a whole: Observed TCR beta diversity per million T cells went down as age went up. This fall followed a roughly linear course with age.

There were healthy Caucasian individuals from Russia, aged about 6 to 95, serving as donors. A second PCR of 7 to 11 cycles used a sample-barcoded 5' primer and a J-beta primer mix. TCRdb used MiXCR to reprocess the 5' RACE reads, holding one entry per CDR3 protein. The sample contains over 950,000 distinct CDR3 sequences, around 54% of which appear only once. V lost 6 bases and J 6 bases, leaving 10 bases between the germline ends. The germline V gene encodes CDR1 ENHRY and CDR2 SYGVKD. CDR3 length: 12 amino acids. To note about this clonotype: Its antigen is unknown.

Specimen: blood. The sequence came from a woman aged 60-70 years in good health. V gene TRBV10-3 combines with J gene TRBJ2-3; TRBD1 or TRBD2 may be the D gene (6 bases each). For the CDR3, the DNA is TGTGCCATCAGGGAGGGGGAGGATACGCAGTATTTT. Protein product: CAIREGEDTQYF.